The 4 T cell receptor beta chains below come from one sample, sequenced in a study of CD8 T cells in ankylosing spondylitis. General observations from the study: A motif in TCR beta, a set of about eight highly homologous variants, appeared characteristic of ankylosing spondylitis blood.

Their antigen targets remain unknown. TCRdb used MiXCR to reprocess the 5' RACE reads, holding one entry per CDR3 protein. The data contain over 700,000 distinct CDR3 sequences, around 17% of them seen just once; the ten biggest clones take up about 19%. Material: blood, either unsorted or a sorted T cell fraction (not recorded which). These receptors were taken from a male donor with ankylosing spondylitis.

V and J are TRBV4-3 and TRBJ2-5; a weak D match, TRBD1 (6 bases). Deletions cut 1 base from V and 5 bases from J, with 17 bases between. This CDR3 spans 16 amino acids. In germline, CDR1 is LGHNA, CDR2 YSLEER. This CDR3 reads CASSQGVSGDAETQYF. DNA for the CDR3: TGCGCCAGCAGCCAAGGGGTGTCAGGGGACGCGGAGACCCAGTACTTC.

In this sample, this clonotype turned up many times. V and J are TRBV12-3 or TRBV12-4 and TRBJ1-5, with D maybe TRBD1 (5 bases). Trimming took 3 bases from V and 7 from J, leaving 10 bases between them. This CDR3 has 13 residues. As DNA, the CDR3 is TGTGCCAGCAGTTTTGGGGGGAGGCAGCCCCAGCATTTT. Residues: CASSFGGRQPQHF.

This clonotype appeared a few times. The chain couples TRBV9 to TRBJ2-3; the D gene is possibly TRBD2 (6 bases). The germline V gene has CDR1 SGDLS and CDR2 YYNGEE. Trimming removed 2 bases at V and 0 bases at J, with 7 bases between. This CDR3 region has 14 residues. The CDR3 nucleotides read TGTGCCAGCAGCGTCGGGACTAGCACAGATACGCAGTATTTT. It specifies CASSVGTSTDTQYF.

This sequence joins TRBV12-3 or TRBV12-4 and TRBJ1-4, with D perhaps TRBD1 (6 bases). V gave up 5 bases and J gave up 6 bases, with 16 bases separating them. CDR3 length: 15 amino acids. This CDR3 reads CASSRKGGLDEKLFF. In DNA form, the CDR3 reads TGTGCCAGCAGTAGAAAAGGGGGATTAGATGAAAAACTGTTTTTT.